The 7 T cell receptor beta chains reported below all come from one sample, sequenced in a study of T cells expressing NK-cell markers. For each CDR3 protein, TCRdb gives one entry from its re-call of the 5' RACE reads, without DNA. This listing includes 440,000 or so distinct CDR3 sequences. Sequencing was performed on blood T cells: a sorted CD56 or NKG2C T cell subset, CD4+ or CD8+ T cells, or bulk PBMC T cells (not recorded which). The receptor source for this set is a woman aged 18 to 75 in good health.

J is TRBJ2-2 and V is TRBV29-1; the D call of TRBD2 rests on TCRdb alone, since no DNA is present to check it. Per the germline V gene, CDR1 is SQVTM and CDR2 is ANQGSEA. The CDR3 runs to 12 residues. CDR3 sequence reads: CSAEAGTGELFF.

The chain is built from TRBV12-3 or TRBV12-4 and TRBJ2-7; checking the TCRdb D call of TRBD1 is not possible without DNA. This CDR3 spans 14 amino acids. CDR3 region: CASSANLGVYEQYF.

The rearrangement joins TRBV20-1 to TRBJ1-2; as DNA is missing, the TRBD1 call by TCRdb cannot be tested. Looked up from germline, CDR1 is DFQATT and CDR2 is SNEGSKA (reference sequence). This CDR3 is built from 17 residues. CDR3 amino acids: CSARDFVFGGGSYGYTF.

The CDR3 sequence: CSASPQTYGYTF. V gene TRBV20-1 combines with J gene TRBJ1-2. Germline assignment: CDR1 DFQATT and CDR2 SNEGSKA (reference sequence). CDR3 size: 12 residues.

The chain links TRBV12-3 or TRBV12-4 to TRBJ2-4; TCRdb's D gene call, TRBD1, goes unchecked for lack of DNA. This CDR3 is built from 15 residues. CDR3 region: CASTRESVAKNIQYF.

The chain has TRBV7-2 and TRBJ1-1. The germline V gene has CDR1 SGHTA and CDR2 FQGNSA. This CDR3 comprises 14 residues. CDR3: CASSERWGNTEAFF.

The rearrangement links TRBV3-1 to TRBJ2-1; the TCRdb D gene call, TRBD1, has no DNA to confirm it. Per the germline V gene, CDR1 is LGHDT and CDR2 is YNNKEL (reference sequence). The CDR3 loop spans 14 amino acids. The CDR3 sequence: CASSQVTGGTEQFF.